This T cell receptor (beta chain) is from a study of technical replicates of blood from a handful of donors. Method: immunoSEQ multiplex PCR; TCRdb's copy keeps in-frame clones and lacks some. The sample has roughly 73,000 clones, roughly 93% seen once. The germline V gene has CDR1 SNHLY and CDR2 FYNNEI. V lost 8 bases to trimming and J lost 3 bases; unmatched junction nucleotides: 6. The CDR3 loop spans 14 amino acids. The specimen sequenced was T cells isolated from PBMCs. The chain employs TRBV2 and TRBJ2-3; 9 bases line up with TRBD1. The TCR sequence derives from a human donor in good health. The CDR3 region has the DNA TGTGCCAGCGGCCAGGACAGGGGAACAGATACGCAGTATTTT. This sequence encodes CASGQDRGTDTQYF.